A selection of T cell receptor beta chains follows, all from one sample in a study of shared clonotypes between healthy human individuals. TCRdb's copy holds only in-frame clones and misses some; the assay was immunoSEQ multiplex PCR. The table has about 1,800,000 clones, about 95% seen once. Sequencing was performed on naive CD8+ T cells sorted from blood. These receptors originate from a man in his late teens or twenties in good health. The CDR3 runs from the conserved cysteine through the conserved F or W. D genes are given only for firm matches. The size of a clone is reported for some rows only, either as once, few or many, or as a class for expanded clones.

14,TRBV2,TRBJ2-5,.,.,CASSRSAGQETQYF,TGTGCCAGCAGCAGGAGTGCGGGGCAAGAGACCCAGTACTTC
15,TRBV19,TRBJ1-5,.,.,CASSATGYSNQPQHF,TGTGCCAGTAGTGCTACAGGGTATAGCAATCAGCCCCAGCATTTT
12,TRBV6-6,TRBJ2-7,.,.,CASGPVRYEQYF,TGTGCCAGCGGCCCAGTTCGATACGAGCAGTACTTC
16,TRBV11-2,TRBJ2-7,.,.,CASSGNMDLVAHEQYF,TGTGCCAGCAGCGGAAACATGGACTTAGTAGCCCACGAGCAGTACTTC
15,TRBV6-1,TRBJ2-4,.,.,CASSEGLIAKNIQYF,TGTGCCAGCAGTGAAGGCCTAATAGCCAAAAACATTCAGTACTTC
13,TRBV6-5,TRBJ2-1,.,.,CASSPIQDGPGFF,TGTGCCAGCAGTCCTATACAAGACGGACCGGGGTTCTTC
14,TRBV7-9,TRBJ2-3,.,.,CASLYEGYTDTQYF,TGTGCCAGCCTATACGAGGGTTACACAGATACGCAGTATTTT
15,TRBV28,TRBJ2-7,TRBD1,.,CASSSHPGTDYEQYF,TGTGCCAGCAGTTCTCATCCCGGGACAGACTACGAGCAGTACTTC
13,TRBV27,TRBJ1-1,TRBD1,.,CASSLGQGAEAFF,TGTGCCAGCAGCCTGGGACAGGGGGCTGAAGCTTTCTTT
12,TRBV9,TRBJ1-2,TRBD1,.,CASGQGARGYTF,TGTGCCAGCGGGCAGGGGGCCAGGGGCTACACCTTC
17,TRBV7-5,TRBJ2-1,.,once,CARSFLPTVSRRNEQFF,TGTGCCAGAAGCTTCCTACCGACAGTTTCCCGACGCAATGAGCAGTTCTTC
15,TRBV30,TRBJ2-7,TRBD2,.,CAWSTLAGGGYEQYF,TGTGCCTGGAGTACTCTGGCGGGAGGGGGCTACGAGCAGTACTTC
17,TRBV12-5,TRBJ2-2,.,.,CASGTPLEGGNTGELFF,TGTGCTAGTGGTACCCCGCTCGAGGGAGGAAACACCGGGGAGCTGTTTTTT
15,TRBV11-2,TRBJ1-2,TRBD1,.,CASSFHWDREHGYTF,TGTGCCAGCAGCTTCCATTGGGACAGGGAACATGGCTACACCTTC
12,TRBV2,TRBJ2-7,.,.,CAYIGFSYEQYF,TGTGCCTACATAGGGTTCTCCTACGAGCAGTACTTC
15,TRBV6-6,TRBJ2-3,.,.,CASTSGMDFPDTQYF,TGTGCCAGCACCAGTGGTATGGATTTCCCAGATACGCAGTATTTT
14,TRBV27,TRBJ2-3,TRBD1,.,CASSLGQGSDTQYF,TGTGCCAGCAGTTTAGGACAGGGGTCAGATACGCAGTATTTT
18,TRBV5-1,TRBJ2-5,TRBD2,.,CASSSEPPAGLAIETQYF,TGCGCCAGCAGCTCCGAACCCCCCGCGGGACTAGCGATAGAGACCCAGTACTTC
16,TRBV1,TRBJ2-7,.,.,CTSPGASGGTPYEQYF,TGCACCAGCCCAGGGGCTAGCGGGGGTACTCCCTACGAGCAGTACTTC
13,TRBV29-1,TRBJ2-7,TRBD2,.,CSVAGGDSYEQYF,TGCAGCGTTGCGGGGGGGGATTCCTACGAGCAGTACTTC
14,TRBV28,TRBJ1-3,.,once,CASRHGAYGNTIYF,TGTGCCAGCAGACATGGGGCGTACGGAAACACCATATATTTT
15,TRBV6-1,TRBJ1-2,TRBD1,.,CASSESGQGADGYTF,TGTGCCAGCAGTGAATCGGGACAGGGGGCAGATGGCTACACCTTC
13,TRBV9,TRBJ1-1,.,.,CASSVTGLTEAFF,TGTGCCAGCAGCGTAACCGGGCTCACTGAAGCTTTCTTT
14,TRBV7-9,TRBJ2-5,.,.,CASSQAGAGETQYF,TGTGCCAGCAGCCAGGCGGGGGCCGGAGAGACCCAGTACTTC
18,TRBV5-6,TRBJ1-2,.,.,CASSSAGLVPDRLYGYTF,TGTGCCAGCAGCTCCGCCGGCCTAGTACCAGACCGACTCTATGGCTACACCTTC
14,TRBV4-1,TRBJ1-2,.,.,CASSQDPGSYGYTF,TGCGCCAGCAGCCAAGATCCCGGGTCCTATGGCTACACCTTC
15,TRBV27,TRBJ1-6,.,.,CASRLTVAGNSPLHF,TGTGCCAGCAGGTTGACAGTAGCGGGGAATTCACCCCTCCACTTT
15,TRBV7-9,TRBJ2-2,.,.,CASSLRDLNTGELFF,TGTGCCAGCAGCCTCCGGGACCTCAACACCGGGGAGCTGTTTTTT
15,TRBV6-1,TRBJ2-6,TRBD1,.,CASSITGAGANVLTF,TGTGCCAGCAGCATCACAGGGGCCGGGGCCAACGTCCTGACTTTC
13,TRBV19,TRBJ2-7,.,.,CASSIDKGYEQYF,TGTGCCAGTAGTATAGATAAAGGTTACGAGCAGTACTTC
16,TRBV27,TRBJ1-1,TRBD1,.,CASTITGQGRNTEAFF,TGTGCCAGCACTATCACGGGACAGGGCAGGAACACTGAAGCTTTCTTT
14,TRBV27,TRBJ2-7,.,.,CASSLKGEAYEQYF,TGTGCCAGCAGTTTAAAGGGAGAGGCCTACGAGCAGTACTTC
14,TRBV9,TRBJ1-2,.,.,CASSSSGDSYGYTF,TGTGCCAGCAGCTCGTCAGGAGACTCCTATGGCTACACCTTC
15,TRBV4-1,TRBJ1-1,TRBD1,.,CASSQEAGGRTEAFF,TGCGCCAGCAGCCAAGAGGCAGGGGGGAGGACTGAAGCTTTCTTT
13,TRBV10-3,TRBJ1-5,.,.,CATTGGTNQPQHF,TGTGCCACCACCGGGGGGACGAATCAGCCCCAGCATTTT
19,TRBV5-1,TRBJ2-7,TRBD2,.,CASSGMSGTSATGWDEQYF,TGCGCCAGCAGCGGAATGAGTGGGACTAGCGCGACAGGGTGGGACGAGCAGTACTTC
16,TRBV6-1,TRBJ2-1,.,.,CASSVLVGPAYNEQFF,TGTGCCAGCAGTGTTTTAGTGGGGCCCGCCTACAATGAGCAGTTCTTC
13,TRBV9,TRBJ2-3,.,.,CASSEFGADTQYF,TGTGCCAGCAGCGAATTTGGGGCAGATACGCAGTATTTT
15,TRBV27,TRBJ2-3,TRBD1,.,CASSPTGLPTDTQYF,TGTGCCAGCAGTCCGACAGGGTTACCCACAGATACGCAGTATTTT
14,TRBV10-2,TRBJ2-7,TRBD2,.,CASETSGSWNEQYF,TGCGCCAGCGAAACTAGCGGGAGTTGGAACGAGCAGTACTTC
15,TRBV15,TRBJ1-1,.,.,CATSRPRPGHTEAFF,TGTGCCACCAGCAGGCCCCGGCCAGGACACACTGAAGCTTTCTTT